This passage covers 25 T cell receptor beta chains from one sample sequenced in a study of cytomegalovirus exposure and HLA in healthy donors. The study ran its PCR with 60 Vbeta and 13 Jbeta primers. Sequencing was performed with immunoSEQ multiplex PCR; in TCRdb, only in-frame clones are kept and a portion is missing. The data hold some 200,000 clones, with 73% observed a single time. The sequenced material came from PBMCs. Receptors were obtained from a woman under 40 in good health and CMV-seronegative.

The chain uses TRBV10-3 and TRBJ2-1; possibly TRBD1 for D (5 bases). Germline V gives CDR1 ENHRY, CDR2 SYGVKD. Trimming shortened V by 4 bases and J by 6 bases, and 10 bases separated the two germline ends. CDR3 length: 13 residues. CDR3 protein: CAISAPGINEQFF. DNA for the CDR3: TGTGCCATCAGTGCCCCAGGGATCAATGAGCAGTTCTTC.

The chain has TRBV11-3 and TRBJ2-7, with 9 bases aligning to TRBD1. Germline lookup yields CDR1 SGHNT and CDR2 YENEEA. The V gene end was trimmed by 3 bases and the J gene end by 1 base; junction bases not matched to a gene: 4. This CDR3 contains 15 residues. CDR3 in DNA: TGTGCCAGCAGCTTGCGGACAGGGGAATCCTACGAGCAGTACTTC. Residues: CASSLRTGESYEQYF. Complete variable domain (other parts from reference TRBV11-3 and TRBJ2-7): EAGVVQSPRYKIIEKKQPVAFWCNPISGHNTLYWYLQNLGQGPELLIRYENEEAVDDSQLPKDRFSAERLKGVDSTLKIQPAELGDSAVYLCASSLRTGESYEQYFGPGTRLTVT.

CDR3 residues: CASSQDPPGAAGNTIYF. CDR3 sequence (DNA): TGCGCCAGCAGCCAAGACCCCCCAGGGGCGGCAGGAAACACCATATATTTT. This chain connects TRBV4-3 to TRBJ1-3; a weak D match, TRBD1 (6 bases). The germline V gene has CDR1 LGHNA and CDR2 YSLEER. The length of the CDR3 is 17 residues. Between the trimmed V and J ends, which lost 0 bases and 4 bases, there was a span of 16 bases.

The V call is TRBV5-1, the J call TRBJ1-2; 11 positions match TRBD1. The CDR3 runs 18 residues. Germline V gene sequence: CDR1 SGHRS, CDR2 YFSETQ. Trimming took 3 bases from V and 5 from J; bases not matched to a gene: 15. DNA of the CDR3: TGCGCCAGCAGCTGGGGACAGGGGGAGATGTTACGGGGTTATGGCTACACCTTC. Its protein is CASSWGQGEMLRGYGYTF.

CDR3 nucleotides: TGTGCCAGCAGCTTAAACAGGGGGCGCTTAAAGACCCAGCATTTT. Its translation is CASSLNRGRLKTQHF. This chain joins TRBV7-2 and TRBJ1-5; 9 bases are a match to TRBD1. The CDR3 runs to 15 residues. Germline V gene sequence: CDR1 SGHTA, CDR2 FQGNSA. V gave up 2 bases and J gave up 11 bases; unmatched junction bases: 10.

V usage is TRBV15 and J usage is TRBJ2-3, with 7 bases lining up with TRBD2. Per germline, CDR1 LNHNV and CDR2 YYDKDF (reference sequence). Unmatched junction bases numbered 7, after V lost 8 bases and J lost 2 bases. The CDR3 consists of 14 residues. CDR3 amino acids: CATSPAGVTDTQYF. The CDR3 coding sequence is TGTGCCACCTCCCCGGCGGGGGTCACAGATACGCAGTATTTT.

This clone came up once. The CDR3 DNA reads as TGCAGCGTTGAGGACAGGTTTAGCTCCTACGAGCAGTACTTC. Translation gives CSVEDRFSSYEQYF. V gene TRBV29-1 combines with J gene TRBJ2-7; TRBD1 matches 7 bases. The ends lost 3 bases at V and 0 bases at J; junction bases unmatched: 5. CDR3 length: 14 residues. CDR1 and CDR2 from the germline V gene are SQVTM and ANQGSEA.

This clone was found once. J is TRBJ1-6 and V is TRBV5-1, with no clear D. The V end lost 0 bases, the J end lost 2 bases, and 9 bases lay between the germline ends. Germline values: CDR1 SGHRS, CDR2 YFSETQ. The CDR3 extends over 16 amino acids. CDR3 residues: CASSLGRTPYNSPLHF. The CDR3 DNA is TGCGCCAGCAGCTTGGGCAGAACGCCCTATAATTCACCCCTCCACTTT.

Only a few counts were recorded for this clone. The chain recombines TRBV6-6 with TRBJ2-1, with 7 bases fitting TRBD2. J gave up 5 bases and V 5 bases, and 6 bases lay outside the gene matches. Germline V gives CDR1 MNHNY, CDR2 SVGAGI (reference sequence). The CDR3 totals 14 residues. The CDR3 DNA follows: TGTGCCAGCAGTCCCACCGGGACTAACAATGAGCAGTTCTTC. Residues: CASSPTGTNNEQFF.

In DNA form, the CDR3 reads TGTGCCAGCAGCTTGTCGGCAGGACTTCATGGCTACACCTTC. It codes for CASSLSAGLHGYTF. V and J are TRBV5-6 and TRBJ1-2, with no clear D. V was pared by 1 base and J by 6 bases, with 13 bases between. Looked up from germline, CDR1 is SGHDT and CDR2 is YYEEEE. The CDR3 is 14 amino acids. The entire variable domain, with the rest obtained from reference TRBV5-6 and TRBJ1-2, is as follows: DAGVTQSPTHLIKTRGQQVTLRCSPKSGHDTVSWYQQALGQGPQFIFQYYEEEERQRGNFPDRFSGHQFPNYSSELNVNALLLGDSALYLCASSLSAGLHGYTFGSGTRLTVV.

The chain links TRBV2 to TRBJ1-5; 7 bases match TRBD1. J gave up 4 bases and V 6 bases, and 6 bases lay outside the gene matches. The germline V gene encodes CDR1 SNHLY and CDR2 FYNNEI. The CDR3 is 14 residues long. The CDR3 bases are TGTGCCAGCAGCCGGGACAGTGTAAATCAGCCCCAGCATTTT. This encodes CASSRDSVNQPQHF.

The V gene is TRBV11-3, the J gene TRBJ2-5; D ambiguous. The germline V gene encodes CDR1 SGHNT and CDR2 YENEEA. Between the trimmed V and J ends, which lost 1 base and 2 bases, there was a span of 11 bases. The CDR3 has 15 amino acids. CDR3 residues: CASSLGPGPQETQYF. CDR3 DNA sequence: TGTGCCAGCAGCTTAGGGCCAGGCCCACAAGAGACCCAGTACTTC.

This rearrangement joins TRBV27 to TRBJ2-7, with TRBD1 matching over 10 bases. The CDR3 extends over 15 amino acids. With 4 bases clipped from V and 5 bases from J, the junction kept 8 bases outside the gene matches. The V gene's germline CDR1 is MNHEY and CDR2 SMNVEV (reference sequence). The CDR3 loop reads CASSSPGQGFHEQYF. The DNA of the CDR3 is TGTGCCAGCAGTTCACCGGGACAGGGGTTCCACGAGCAGTACTTC.

The CDR3 protein is CASLSMGAGTEAFF. The CDR3 nucleotides are TGTGCCAGTCTATCGATGGGGGCAGGGACTGAAGCTTTCTTT. This chain links TRBV19 with TRBJ1-1, with D possibly TRBD1 on 6 matching bases. Trimming pared 8 bases from V and 5 bases from J, leaving 18 bases between. This CDR3 comprises 14 residues. Germline CDR1 is LNHDA and CDR2 is SQIVND (reference sequence). Using reference TRBV19 and TRBJ1-1 for the parts outside the CDR3, the full variable domain is DGGITQSPKYLFRKEGQNVTLSCEQNLNHDAMYWYRQDPGQGLRLIYYSQIVNDFQKGDIAEGYSVSREKKESFPLTVTSAQKNPTAFYLCASLSMGAGTEAFFGQGTRLTVV.

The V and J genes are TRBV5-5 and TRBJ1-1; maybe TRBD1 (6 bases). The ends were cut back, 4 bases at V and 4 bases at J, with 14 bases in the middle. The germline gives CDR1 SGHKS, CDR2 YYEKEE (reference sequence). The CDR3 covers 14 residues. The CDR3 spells CASSITGSATEAFF. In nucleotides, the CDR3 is TGTGCCAGCAGCATTACAGGGTCGGCCACTGAAGCTTTCTTT.

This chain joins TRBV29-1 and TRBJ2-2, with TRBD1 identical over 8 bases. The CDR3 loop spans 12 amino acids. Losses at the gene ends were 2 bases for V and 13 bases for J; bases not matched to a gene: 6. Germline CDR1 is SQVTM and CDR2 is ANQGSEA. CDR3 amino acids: CSVETDRARLFF. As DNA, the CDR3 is TGCAGCGTTGAAACGGACAGGGCAAGGCTGTTTTTT.

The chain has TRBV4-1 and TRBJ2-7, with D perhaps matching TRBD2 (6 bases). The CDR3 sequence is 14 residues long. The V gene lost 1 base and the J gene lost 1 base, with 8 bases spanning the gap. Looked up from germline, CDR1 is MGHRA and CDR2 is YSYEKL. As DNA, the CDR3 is TGCGCCAGCAGCCAAGGTCTAGCGTCCTACGAGCAGTACTTC. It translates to CASSQGLASYEQYF.

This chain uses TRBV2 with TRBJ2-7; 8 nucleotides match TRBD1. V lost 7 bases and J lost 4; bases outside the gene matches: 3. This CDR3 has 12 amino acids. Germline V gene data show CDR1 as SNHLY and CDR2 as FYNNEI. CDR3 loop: CASTQGAYEQYF. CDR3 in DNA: TGTGCCAGCACTCAGGGGGCGTACGAGCAGTACTTC.

Here the CDR3 DNA reads TGTGCCAGTAGCCCGGGACTAGCGGGGGGGTCGGAGACCCAGTACTTC. This translates into CASSPGLAGGSETQYF. The genes are TRBV19 and TRBJ2-5, with TRBD2 matching 16 bases. J lost 5 bases, V lost 6 bases, and 6 bases had no gene match. Germline V gene data show CDR1 as LNHDA and CDR2 as SQIVND (reference sequence). CDR3 size: 16 residues.

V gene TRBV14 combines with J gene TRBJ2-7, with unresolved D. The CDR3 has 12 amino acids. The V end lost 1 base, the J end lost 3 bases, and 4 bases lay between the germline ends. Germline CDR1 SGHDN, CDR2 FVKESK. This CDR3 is CASSQVLYEQYF. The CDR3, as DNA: TGTGCCAGCAGCCAAGTTCTCTACGAGCAGTACTTC.

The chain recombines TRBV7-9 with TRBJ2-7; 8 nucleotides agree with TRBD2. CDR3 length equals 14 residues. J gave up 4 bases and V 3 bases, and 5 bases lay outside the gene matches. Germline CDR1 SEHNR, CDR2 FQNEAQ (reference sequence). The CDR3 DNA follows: TGTGCCAGCAGCTTTGGTACTAGCGGATACGAGCAGTACTTC. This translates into CASSFGTSGYEQYF.

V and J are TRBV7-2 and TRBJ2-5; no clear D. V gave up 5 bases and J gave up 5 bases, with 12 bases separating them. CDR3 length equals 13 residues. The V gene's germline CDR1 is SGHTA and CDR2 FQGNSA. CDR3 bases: TGTGCCAGCAGCCCCCCCATGTCCGAGACCCAGTACTTC. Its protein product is CASSPPMSETQYF.

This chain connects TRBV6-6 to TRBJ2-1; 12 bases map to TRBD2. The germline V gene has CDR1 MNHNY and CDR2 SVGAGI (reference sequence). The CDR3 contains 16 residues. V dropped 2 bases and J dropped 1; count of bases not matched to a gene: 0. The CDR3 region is CASSYGTSGSYNEQFF. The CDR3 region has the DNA TGTGCCAGCAGTTACGGGACTAGCGGGTCCTACAATGAGCAGTTCTTC.

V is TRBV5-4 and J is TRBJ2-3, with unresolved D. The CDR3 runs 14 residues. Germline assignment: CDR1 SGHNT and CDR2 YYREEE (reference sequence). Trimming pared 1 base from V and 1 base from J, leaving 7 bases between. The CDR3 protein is CASSLWQGTDTQYF. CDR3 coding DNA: TGTGCCAGCAGCTTGTGGCAGGGCACAGATACGCAGTATTTT.

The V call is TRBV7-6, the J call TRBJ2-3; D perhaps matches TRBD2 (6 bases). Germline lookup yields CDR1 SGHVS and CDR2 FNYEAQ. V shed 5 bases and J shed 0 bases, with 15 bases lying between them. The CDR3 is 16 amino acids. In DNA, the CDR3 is TGTGCCAGCAGCCTGGGAGCGGGTACTAGCACAGATACGCAGTATTTT. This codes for CASSLGAGTSTDTQYF.